This T cell receptor (beta chain) was recovered during a study of OX40 agonist ivuxolimab in advanced cancers. Assay used: immunoSEQ multiplex PCR; TCRdb lists only in-frame clones, some missing. The data hold about 76,000 clones, with less than 90% observed a single time. The V gene's germline CDR1 is SGHAT and CDR2 FQNNGV. Germline trimming cut 1 base from V and 5 bases from J; bases unmatched to any gene: 7. The length of the CDR3 is 16 residues. The chain uses TRBV11-2 and TRBJ2-5; 10 bases match TRBD2. The sample in question was CD4+ or CD8+ T cells sorted from blood, obtained in a trial of the OX40 agonist ivuxolimab. This clonotype was sampled from an adult with an advanced solid tumor such as melanoma, head and neck, liver or kidney cancer. DNA for the CDR3: TGTGCCAGCAGCTTAGGCACTAGCGGGGACTTCGAGACCCAGTACTTC. Amino acid sequence: CASSLGTSGDFETQYF.